The 12 T cell receptor beta chains listed next were all sequenced from one sample in a study of shared T cell receptors in the human thymus. The data were produced by immunoSEQ multiplex PCR, yet TCRdb's version contains in-frame clones alone and is incomplete. The sample gives roughly 560,000 clones, about 84% of which show up once; around 0.012% is in the top ten. The data also belong to a second study, concerning human thymus T cells.

The material sequenced was thymocytes. These receptors all come from a boy under three years old with a congenital heart defect.

The chain is built from TRBV10-2 and TRBJ2-1; 13 bases match TRBD2. The V gene end was trimmed by 6 bases and the J gene end by 2 bases; junction bases not matched to a gene: 4. The CDR3 sequence is 16 residues long. Germline assignment: CDR1 WSHSY and CDR2 SAAADI. CDR3 in amino acids: CASRGLAGVAYNEQFF. The CDR3 nucleotides read TGCGCCAGCAGAGGACTAGCGGGAGTCGCCTACAATGAGCAGTTCTTC.

This clone was detected a few times. J is TRBJ2-5 and V is TRBV11-2; 7 positions agree with TRBD2. Germline-derived CDR1 and CDR2 are SGHAT and FQNNGV. This CDR3 region has 16 residues. V lost 6 bases and J lost 1; bases outside the gene matches: 11. The CDR3 is CASRQRDSQSQETQYF. The CDR3 bases are TGTGCCAGCAGACAGCGGGACTCTCAATCCCAAGAGACCCAGTACTTC.

V and J are TRBV7-8 and TRBJ2-2, with TRBD1 identical over 8 bases. The trim removed 2 bases at V and 1 base at J, leaving 6 bases unmatched. Looked up from germline, CDR1 is SGHVS and CDR2 is FQNEAQ. The length of the CDR3 is 17 residues. Written as DNA, the CDR3 is TGTGCCAGCAGCTTATACCCCGGGACAGGGAACACCGGGGAGCTGTTTTTT. Translation: CASSLYPGTGNTGELFF.

CDR3 in amino acids: CASGLGTRYGYTF. CDR3 nucleotide sequence: TGTGCTAGTGGCCTCGGGACACGATATGGCTACACCTTC. The chain has TRBV12-5 and TRBJ1-2; the D gene is possibly TRBD1 (6 bases). The germline CDR1 and CDR2 sequences are LGHNT and FRNRAP. The V and J ends lost 6 bases and 5 bases respectively, with 13 bases between them. This CDR3 has 13 amino acids.

In the case of this clone: Within the sample, other DNA sequences also encode this same CDR3. The V gene is TRBV5-1, the J gene TRBJ2-3; 10 bases align to TRBD2. The V and J ends lost 4 bases and 1 base, in that order; junction bases with no gene match: 0. This CDR3 is 14 amino acids long. Germline values: CDR1 SGHRS, CDR2 YFSETQ. The CDR3 reads CASSLAGGTDTQYF. The CDR3 nucleotides are TGCGCCAGCAGCCTAGCGGGGGGCACAGATACGCAGTATTTT.

The gene calls are TRBV28 and TRBJ2-7, with 7 bases matching TRBD1. Per the germline V gene, CDR1 is MDHEN and CDR2 is SYDVKM. CDR3 length: 14 residues. Losses at the gene ends were 6 bases for V and 6 bases for J; bases not matched to a gene: 11. CDR3 in amino acids: CASRSDRTKGEQYF. Here the CDR3 DNA reads TGTGCCAGCAGATCGGACAGGACAAAGGGCGAGCAGTACTTC.

This chain joins TRBV5-5 and TRBJ2-1, with a possible D match to TRBD2 (6 bases). The germline CDR1 and CDR2 sequences are SGHKS and YYEKEE (reference sequence). The CDR3 is 16 residues long. V dropped 0 bases and J dropped 8 bases, with 18 bases sitting between them. The CDR3 is CASSLARLAHGDEQFF. The CDR3 region has the DNA TGTGCCAGCAGCTTGGCCCGGCTAGCGCATGGGGATGAGCAGTTCTTC.

The rearrangement uses TRBV11-2 and TRBJ1-5, with 9 bases aligning to TRBD1. Germline assignment: CDR1 SGHAT and CDR2 FQNNGV. V lost 5 bases to trimming and J lost 0 bases; unmatched junction nucleotides: 8. The CDR3 sequence is 17 residues long. The CDR3 loop reads CASSPGQGRYSNQPQHF. CDR3 in DNA: TGTGCCAGCAGCCCGGGACAGGGACGATATAGCAATCAGCCCCAGCATTTT.

The genes are TRBV5-1 and TRBJ2-2; no clear D. Deletions cut 0 bases from V and 1 base from J, with 10 bases between. The CDR3 has 16 residues. CDR1 and CDR2 (germline): SGHRS, YFSETQ. The CDR3 nucleotides are TGCGCCAGCAGCTTGGCCGGCGGCTTGAACACCGGGGAGCTGTTTTTT. Residues: CASSLAGGLNTGELFF.

The chain uses TRBV28 and TRBJ2-3, with 13 positions matching TRBD2. With 5 bases clipped from V and 4 bases from J, the junction kept 9 bases outside the gene matches. The CDR3 has 17 residues. CDR1 is MDHEN and CDR2 is SYDVKM in the germline V gene. The CDR3 protein is CASSHRGLAGDADTQYF. CDR3 DNA: TGTGCCAGCAGTCACCGAGGACTAGCGGGAGATGCAGATACGCAGTATTTT.

In this sample, this clone turned up a few times. This chain connects TRBV10-1 to TRBJ1-1; 7 nucleotides match TRBD1. CDR3 length equals 13 residues. V dropped 6 bases and J dropped 3; count of bases not matched to a gene: 4. The germline CDR1 and CDR2 sequences are WNHNN and SYGVQD (reference sequence). CDR3 coding DNA: TGCGCCAGCAGGACTGACAGGGACACTGAAGCTTTCTTT. It yields the protein CASRTDRDTEAFF.

The chain employs TRBV6-1 and TRBJ2-1; 10 nucleotides line up with TRBD1. Germline V gives CDR1 MNHNS, CDR2 SASEGT. The CDR3 sequence is 15 residues long. V dropped 6 bases and J dropped 2; count of bases not matched to a gene: 4. The DNA of the CDR3 is TGTGCCAGCAGGGGGGGGACAGGGGCCTACAATGAGCAGTTCTTC. Encoded protein: CASRGGTGAYNEQFF.